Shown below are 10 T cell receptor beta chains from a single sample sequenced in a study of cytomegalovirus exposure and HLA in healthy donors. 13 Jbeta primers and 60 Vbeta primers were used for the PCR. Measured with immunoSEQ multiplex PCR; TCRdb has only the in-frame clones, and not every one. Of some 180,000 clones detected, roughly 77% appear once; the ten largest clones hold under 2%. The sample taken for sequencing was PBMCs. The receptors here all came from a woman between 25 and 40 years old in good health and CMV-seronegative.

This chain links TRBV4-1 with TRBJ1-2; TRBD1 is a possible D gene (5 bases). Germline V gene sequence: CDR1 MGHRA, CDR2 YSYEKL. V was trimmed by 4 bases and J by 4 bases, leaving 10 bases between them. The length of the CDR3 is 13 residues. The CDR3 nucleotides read TGCGCCAGCAGCCCGACAGTTTTCTATGGCTACACCTTC. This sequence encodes CASSPTVFYGYTF.

The CDR3 sequence: CAISETPGQGARATNEKLFF. The CDR3 bases are TGTGCCATCAGTGAGACGCCGGGACAGGGGGCTAGGGCAACTAATGAAAAACTGTTTTTT. V and J are TRBV10-3 and TRBJ1-4, with 12 bases matching TRBD1. CDR1 is ENHRY and CDR2 is SYGVKD in the germline V gene. This CDR3 has 20 amino acids. The trim removed 2 bases at V and 0 bases at J, leaving 10 bases unmatched.

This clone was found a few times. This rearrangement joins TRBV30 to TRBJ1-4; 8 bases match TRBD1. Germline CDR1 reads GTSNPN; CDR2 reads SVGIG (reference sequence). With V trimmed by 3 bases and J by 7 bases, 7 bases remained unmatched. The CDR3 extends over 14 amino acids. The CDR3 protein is CAWSITGGIEKLFF. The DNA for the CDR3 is TGTGCCTGGAGCATAACAGGGGGGATTGAAAAACTGTTTTTT. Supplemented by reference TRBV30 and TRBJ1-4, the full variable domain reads SQTIHQWPATLVQPVGSPLSLECTVEGTSNPNLYWYRQAAGRGLQLLFYSVGIGQISSEVPQNLSASRPQDRQFILSSKKLLLSDSGFYLCAWSITGGIEKLFFGSGTQLSVL.

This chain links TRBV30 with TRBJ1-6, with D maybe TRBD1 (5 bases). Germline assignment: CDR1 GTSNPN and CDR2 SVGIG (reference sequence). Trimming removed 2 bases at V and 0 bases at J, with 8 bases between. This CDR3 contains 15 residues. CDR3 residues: CAWSYRSSYNSPLHF. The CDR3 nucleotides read TGTGCCTGGAGTTACAGGAGCTCCTATAATTCACCCCTCCACTTT.

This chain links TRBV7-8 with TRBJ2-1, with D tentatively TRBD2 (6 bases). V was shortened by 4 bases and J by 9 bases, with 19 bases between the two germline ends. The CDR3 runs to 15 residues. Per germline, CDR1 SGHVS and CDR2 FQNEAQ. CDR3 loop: CASSSRETSFGEQFF. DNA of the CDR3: TGTGCCAGCAGCTCAAGAGAGACTAGTTTCGGTGAGCAGTTCTTC.

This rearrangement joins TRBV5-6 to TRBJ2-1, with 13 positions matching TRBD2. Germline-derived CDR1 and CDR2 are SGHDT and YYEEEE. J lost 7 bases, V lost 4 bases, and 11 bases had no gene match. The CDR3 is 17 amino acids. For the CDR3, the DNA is TGTGCCAGCAGCCCAAGACTAGCGGGGGGAAGGGGAAATGAGCAGTTCTTC. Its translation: CASSPRLAGGRGNEQFF.

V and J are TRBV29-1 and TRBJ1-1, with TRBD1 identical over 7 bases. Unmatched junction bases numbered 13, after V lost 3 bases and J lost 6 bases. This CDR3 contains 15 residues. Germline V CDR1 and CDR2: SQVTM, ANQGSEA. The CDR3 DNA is TGCAGCGTTGATGCTCCAGGGGGTGAAGTGGCTGAAGCTTTCTTT. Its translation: CSVDAPGGEVAEAFF. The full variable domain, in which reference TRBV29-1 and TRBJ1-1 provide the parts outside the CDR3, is SAVISQKPSRDICQRGTSLTIQCQVDSQVTMMFWYRQQPGQSLTLIATANQGSEATYESGFVIDKFPISRPNLTFSTLTVSNMSPEDSSIYLCSVDAPGGEVAEAFFGQGTRLTVV.

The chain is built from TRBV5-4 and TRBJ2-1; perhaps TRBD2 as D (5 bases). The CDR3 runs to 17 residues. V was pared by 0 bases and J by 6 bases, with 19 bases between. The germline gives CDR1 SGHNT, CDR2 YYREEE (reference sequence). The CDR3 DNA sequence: TGTGCCAGCAGCTTGGCTGGTCCGAGCGGAGGAGTCAATGAGCAGTTCTTC. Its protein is CASSLAGPSGGVNEQFF.

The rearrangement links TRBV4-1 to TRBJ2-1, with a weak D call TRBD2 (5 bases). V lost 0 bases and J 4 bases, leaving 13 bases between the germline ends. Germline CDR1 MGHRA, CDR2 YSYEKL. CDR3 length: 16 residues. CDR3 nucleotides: TGCGCCAGCAGCCAAGATTGGAGGTTCGGGTACAATGAGCAGTTCTTC. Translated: CASSQDWRFGYNEQFF.

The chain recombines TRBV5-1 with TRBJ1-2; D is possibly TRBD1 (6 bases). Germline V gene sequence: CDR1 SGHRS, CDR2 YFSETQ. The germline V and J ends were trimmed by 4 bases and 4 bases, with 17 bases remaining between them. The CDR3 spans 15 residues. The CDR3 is CASSEYPGQSYGYTF. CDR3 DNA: TGCGCCAGCAGCGAATATCCGGGACAAAGCTATGGCTACACCTTC.